The 27 T cell receptor beta chains given below trace back to one sample, sequenced in a study of blood T cell repertoires in COVID-19. Here immunoSEQ multiplex PCR was the method, and the copy in TCRdb shows in-frame clones only, minus some. The data contain tens of thousands of clones, approximately 77% of them seen just once; the ten biggest clones take up 4.8%. Specimen: peripheral blood. The source of these receptors is a woman aged 65 to 85 with COVID-19, enrolled during active disease.

The chain joins TRBV9 to TRBJ2-3, with 9 bases matching TRBD2. The CDR3 runs 15 residues. Germline loops: CDR1 SGDLS, CDR2 YYNGEE. The V segment lost 3 bases and the J segment 6 bases; nucleotides outside the gene matches: 8. In nucleotides, the CDR3 is TGTGCCAGCAGCGGTGGGACTAGCTTGGGTGATACGCAGTATTTT. Protein: CASSGGTSLGDTQYF.

The V call is TRBV3-1 (or the pseudogene TRBV3-2), the J call TRBJ1-2, with D uncertain. This CDR3 is 13 amino acids long. CDR1 LGHDT and CDR2 YNNKEL come from the germline V gene (reference sequence). V gave up 4 bases and J gave up 2 bases, with 8 bases separating them. The CDR3, as DNA: TGTGCCAGCAGCCGGGCCGAGAACTATGGCTACACCTTC. Amino acid sequence: CASSRAENYGYTF.

The genes are TRBV28 and TRBJ1-5; D remains unclear. Germline loops: CDR1 MDHEN, CDR2 SYDVKM. CDR3 length equals 13 residues. Trimming pared 3 bases from V and 1 base from J, leaving 4 bases between. The CDR3 reads CASSFSSNQPQHF. The CDR3 region has the DNA TGTGCCAGCAGTTTCTCGAGCAATCAGCCCCAGCATTTT.

The chain uses TRBV4-1 and TRBJ1-4; D gene unclear. With 4 bases removed from V and 4 bases from J, the gap between germline ends came to 10 bases. Germline CDR1 is MGHRA and CDR2 is YSYEKL. This CDR3 has 14 residues. This chain's CDR3 is CASSPWGGNEKLFF. The CDR3 DNA follows: TGCGCCAGCAGCCCCTGGGGAGGTAATGAAAAACTGTTTTTT.

In the case of this clone: One end of the junction is discordant with germline, which a read error may explain. In DNA form, the CDR3 reads TGTGCCATCAGTGAACGGGACAATGAGCAGTTCTTC. Protein sequence: CAISERDNEQFF. The rearrangement links TRBV6-1 to TRBJ2-1; no definite D call. The CDR3 runs 12 residues. CDR1 MNHNS and CDR2 SASEGT come from the germline V gene.

This clone was observed once. The chain employs TRBV2 and TRBJ2-7, with 9 nucleotides matching TRBD2. Trimming took 3 bases from V and 2 from J; bases not matched to a gene: 5. The germline V gene has CDR1 SNHLY and CDR2 FYNNEI. This CDR3 spans 15 amino acids. The chain's CDR3 is CASSDPGLATYEQYF. The CDR3 DNA sequence: TGTGCCAGCAGTGATCCCGGACTAGCGACCTACGAGCAGTACTTC. Together with reference TRBV2 and TRBJ2-7, the CDR3 gives the full variable domain: EPEVTQTPSHQVTQMGQEVILRCVPISNHLYFYWYRQILGQKVEFLVSFYNNEISEKSEIFDDQFSVERPDGSNFTLKIRSTKLEDSAMYFCASSDPGLATYEQYFGPGTRLTVT.

This chain connects TRBV6-6 to TRBJ1-2; a possible D gene is TRBD1 (6 bases). CDR1 MNHNY and CDR2 SVGAGI come from the germline V gene (reference sequence). This CDR3 spans 14 amino acids. Trimming left V 5 bases short and J 8 bases short, with 18 bases between. The CDR3 here is CASSLGQSERGYTF. The DNA of the CDR3 is TGTGCCAGCAGTCTAGGACAGTCTGAGAGAGGCTACACCTTC.

This clone was counted only a few times. The genes are TRBV10-3 and TRBJ2-1; TRBD2 agrees at 10 bases. Germline CDR1 ENHRY, CDR2 SYGVKD. This CDR3 has 14 residues. Trimming at V came to 8 bases and at J to 8 bases, leaving 9 bases not matched to a gene. This CDR3 reads CAIDGTSEGDEQFF. The CDR3 DNA follows: TGTGCCATCGATGGGACTAGCGAAGGGGATGAGCAGTTCTTC.

This clone was picked up a small number of times. V gene TRBV4-1 combines with J gene TRBJ2-3; the D is unclear. CDR1 and CDR2 from the germline V gene are MGHRA and YSYEKL. With 6 bases removed from V and 1 base from J, the gap between germline ends came to 11 bases. CDR3 size: 14 residues. In DNA, the CDR3 is TGCGCCAGCAGGGCAGAGGATGGCACAGATACGCAGTATTTT. It specifies CASRAEDGTDTQYF.

The chain has TRBV19 and TRBJ1-5; a weak D match, TRBD1 (5 bases). The CDR3 runs 16 residues. The germline CDR1 and CDR2 sequences are LNHDA and SQIVND (reference sequence). V was clipped by 6 bases and J by 2 bases, with 17 bases between them. The CDR3 here is CASSPSGGWGNQPQHF. The CDR3, as DNA: TGTGCCAGTAGCCCTTCCGGGGGTTGGGGCAATCAGCCCCAGCATTTT.

This sequence joins TRBV12-3 or TRBV12-4 and TRBJ1-3; no definite D call. The V and J ends lost 8 bases and 2 bases respectively, with 7 bases between them. The CDR3 extends over 12 amino acids. CDR3 region: CASGRAGNTIYF. DNA for the CDR3: TGTGCCAGCGGGCGGGCTGGAAACACCATATATTTT.

CDR3 in amino acids: CASSSLIGTTNNEKLFF. CDR3 in DNA: TGTGCCAGCAGTTCCTTAATAGGGACAACGAATAATGAAAAACTGTTTTTT. The chain joins TRBV27 to TRBJ1-4, with D possibly being TRBD1 (6 bases). The V end was cut by 4 bases, the J end by 4 bases, with 19 bases between. CDR1 is MNHEY, CDR2 SMNVEV, per germline (reference sequence). The CDR3 has 17 residues.

A few counts support this clone. V and J are TRBV4-2 and TRBJ1-6; no clear D gene. The V end was cut by 0 bases, the J end by 4 bases, with 7 bases between. CDR3 size: 15 residues. Germline V gene data show CDR1 as LGHNA and CDR2 as YNFKEQ. The CDR3 region is CASSQDVRYNSPLHF. CDR3 coding DNA: TGTGCCAGCAGCCAAGATGTGAGGTATAATTCACCCCTCCACTTT.

The V call is TRBV27, the J call TRBJ1-1; a possible D gene is TRBD1 (5 bases). Germline assignment: CDR1 MNHEY and CDR2 SMNVEV (reference sequence). The ends were cut back, 5 bases at V and 8 bases at J, with 21 bases in the middle. This CDR3 has 15 residues. CDR3 sequence reads: CASSPSWQGPSEAFF. In DNA form, the CDR3 reads TGTGCCAGCAGTCCGTCGTGGCAGGGCCCAAGCGAAGCTTTCTTT.

The chain recombines TRBV7-2 with TRBJ1-6; D not resolved. Per germline, CDR1 SGHTA and CDR2 FQGNSA. The CDR3 is 12 residues long. The V end was cut by 8 bases, the J end by 10 bases, with 12 bases between. CDR3 in amino acids: CASGENLSPLHF. The CDR3 DNA is TGTGCCAGCGGAGAGAACCTGTCACCCCTCCACTTT.

This clone was found once. The chain is built from TRBV5-8 and TRBJ1-5; no clear D. Germline V gives CDR1 SGHTS, CDR2 YDEGEE. There are 15 residues in the CDR3. Trimming shortened V by 4 bases and J by 0 bases, and 11 bases separated the two germline ends. CDR3 in DNA: TGTGCCAGCAGCCCGCGGCCCTTTAGCAATCAGCCCCAGCATTTT. Residues: CASSPRPFSNQPQHF.

The chain employs TRBV2 and TRBJ1-2; D perhaps matches TRBD1 (6 bases). CDR1 and CDR2 from the germline V gene are SNHLY and FYNNEI. The CDR3 runs to 14 residues. V lost 5 bases to trimming and J lost 3 bases, with 13 bases between them. CDR3 bases: TGTGCCAGCAGTAGGGGGGGGCTCGACTATGGCTACACCTTC. Protein: CASSRGGLDYGYTF. Drawing the rest from reference TRBV2 and TRBJ1-2, the complete variable domain is EPEVTQTPSHQVTQMGQEVILRCVPISNHLYFYWYRQILGQKVEFLVSFYNNEISEKSEIFDDQFSVERPDGSNFTLKIRSTKLEDSAMYFCASSRGGLDYGYTFGSGTRLTVV.

The chain is built from TRBV2 and TRBJ2-2; 9 positions match TRBD2. Looked up from germline, CDR1 is SNHLY and CDR2 is FYNNEI. The CDR3 is made up of 17 amino acids. Trimming cost V 6 bases and J 3 bases; bases outside gene matches: 11. CDR3 DNA sequence: TGTGCCAGCAGCGACCTGGGGGTAGCGGGGGACACCGGGGAGCTGTTTTTT. It codes for CASSDLGVAGDTGELFF.

This sequence joins TRBV2 and TRBJ2-5; weak D call: TRBD2 (6 bases). Germline CDR1 and CDR2: SNHLY and FYNNEI. CDR3 size: 14 residues. V lost 8 bases and J 5 bases, leaving 18 bases between the germline ends. The CDR3, as DNA: TGTGCCAGCGTGCAGGAGGGTATTGGGGAGACCCAGTACTTC. Translation: CASVQEGIGETQYF.

This chain joins TRBV5-8 and TRBJ2-7; 8 positions match TRBD1. The CDR3 length is 13 residues. With V trimmed by 6 bases and J by 3 bases, 5 bases remained unmatched. CDR1 SGHTS and CDR2 YDEGEE come from the germline V gene. The CDR3 reads CASNLGQGYEQYV. CDR3 in DNA: TGTGCCAGCAACCTCGGACAGGGCTACGAGCAGTACGTC.

V usage is TRBV7-9 and J usage is TRBJ1-1, with D unclear. This CDR3 is built from 15 residues. Trimming cost V 5 bases and J 7 bases, with 20 bases left between them. Germline-derived CDR1 and CDR2 are SEHNR and FQNEAQ (reference sequence). This CDR3 is CASSPKIRVGSEAFF. The DNA of the CDR3 is TGTGCCAGCAGCCCAAAAATTCGGGTAGGGAGTGAAGCTTTCTTT.

V usage is TRBV18 and J usage is TRBJ1-2; 8 bases fit TRBD1. The germline gives CDR1 KGHSH, CDR2 LQKENI. The V gene end was trimmed by 3 bases and the J gene end by 6 bases; junction bases not matched to a gene: 3. This CDR3 has 13 amino acids. The CDR3 DNA reads as TGTGCCAGCTCACCCGGACAGGGAGATGGCTACACCTTC. It yields the protein CASSPGQGDGYTF.

V and J are TRBV29-1 and TRBJ1-1; D ambiguous. The CDR3 length is 11 residues. Germline loops: CDR1 SQVTM, CDR2 ANQGSEA. V lost 6 bases to trimming and J lost 7 bases, with 12 bases between them. The chain's CDR3 is CSVWGGGEAFF. The DNA of the CDR3 is TGCAGCGTGTGGGGAGGAGGTGAAGCTTTCTTT.

The V gene is TRBV6-6, the J gene TRBJ1-1, with D perhaps matching TRBD1 (5 bases). The V end lost 7 bases, the J end lost 0 bases, and 12 bases lay between the germline ends. The CDR3 loop spans 14 amino acids. Germline assignment: CDR1 MNHNY and CDR2 SVGAGI (reference sequence). This chain's CDR3 is CASILSGMNTEAFF. In nucleotides, the CDR3 is TGTGCCAGCATATTATCAGGGATGAACACTGAAGCTTTCTTT.

The rearrangement joins TRBV15 to TRBJ2-3; TRBD2 might be the D (6 bases). Germline CDR1 and CDR2: LNHNV and YYDKDF (reference sequence). The CDR3 is 15 residues long. V dropped 5 bases and J dropped 3 bases, with 15 bases sitting between them. CDR3 nucleotide sequence: TGTGCCACCAGCGGGACTTGGGGCGGTACAGATACGCAGTATTTT. Translated: CATSGTWGGTDTQYF.

V usage is TRBV5-6 and J usage is TRBJ2-3; 7 nucleotides match TRBD1. The CDR3 totals 17 residues. V shed 3 bases and J 1 base; nucleotides not matched to a gene: 11. Per the germline V gene, CDR1 is SGHDT and CDR2 is YYEEEE. For the CDR3, the DNA is TGTGCCAGCAGCTCGCTTAAGGGGGCGAAGGGCACAGATACGCAGTATTTT. This gives the protein CASSSLKGAKGTDTQYF.

This chain links TRBV6-5 with TRBJ1-5; 7 bases line up with TRBD1. The CDR3 is 12 amino acids. The V segment lost 8 bases and the J segment 4 bases; nucleotides outside the gene matches: 2. Looked up from germline, CDR1 is MNHEY and CDR2 is SVGAGI. This CDR3 reads CASGQVNQPQHF. The CDR3 bases are TGTGCCAGCGGACAGGTTAATCAGCCCCAGCATTTT.